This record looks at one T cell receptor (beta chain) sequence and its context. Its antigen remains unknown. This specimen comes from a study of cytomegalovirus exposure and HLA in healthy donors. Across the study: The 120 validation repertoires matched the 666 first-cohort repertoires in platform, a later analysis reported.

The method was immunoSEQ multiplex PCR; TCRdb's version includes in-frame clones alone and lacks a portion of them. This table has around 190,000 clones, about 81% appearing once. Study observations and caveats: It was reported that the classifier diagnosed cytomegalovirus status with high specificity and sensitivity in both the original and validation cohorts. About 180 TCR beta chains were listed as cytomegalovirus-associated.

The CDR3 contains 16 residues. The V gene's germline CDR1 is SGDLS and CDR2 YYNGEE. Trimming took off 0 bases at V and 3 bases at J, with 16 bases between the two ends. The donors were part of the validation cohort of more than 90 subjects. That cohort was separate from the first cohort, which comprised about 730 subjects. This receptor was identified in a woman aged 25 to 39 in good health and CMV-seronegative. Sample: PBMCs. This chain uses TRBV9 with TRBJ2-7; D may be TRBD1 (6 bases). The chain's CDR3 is CASSVGVGRGGYEQYF. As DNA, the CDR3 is TGTGCCAGCAGCGTAGGAGTAGGCAGAGGGGGCTACGAGCAGTACTTC. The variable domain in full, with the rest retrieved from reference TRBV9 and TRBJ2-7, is DSGVTQTPKHLITATGQRVTLRCSPRSGDLSVYWYQQSLDQGLQFLIQYYNGEERAKGNILERFSAQQFPDLHSELNLSSLELGDSALYFCASSVGVGRGGYEQYFGPGTRLTVT.